This T cell receptor beta chain was retrieved from a study of T cells in Graves' hyperthyroidism and ophthalmopathy (dated by TCRdb to between 2017 and 2020). Study-wide context: Peripheral blood samples were taken at initial diagnosis, before any treatment was given. Once sampling was done, hyperthyroidism patients were given methimazole at a starting dose of 30 mg daily, whereas ophthalmopathy patients were given high-dose intravenous methylprednisolone. TCR V-J signatures able to tell the groups apart were searched for in a discovery cohort of 100 or so patients, of whom 40 to 45 had Graves' ophthalmopathy and about 55 had stable Graves' hyperthyroidism. The 100 discovery patients were divided at random into training and test sets in a 7:3 ratio. TCR Vbeta CDR3 sequencing of 120 to 150 peripheral blood samples (roughly 41 ophthalmopathy, about 75 hyperthyroidism and approximately 17 progressor patients) is reported in the paper. In several Graves' hyperthyroidism patients, the study also compared T-cell repertoires from thyroid tissue with T-cell repertoires from blood. Prospective prediction of ophthalmopathy was tested in an independent validation cohort consisting of under 20 hyperthyroidism patients and approximately 16 patients who later progressed to ophthalmopathy. The full study reports these points: During validation, the model predicted progression to ophthalmopathy a median of around six months ahead of onset, with approximately 70% sensitivity and 72% to 80% specificity. Sample size was not statistically predetermined, and blinding of investigators to group allocation was not performed. In cross-validation, a model built on a 13 V-J signature told ophthalmopathy apart from stable hyperthyroidism with about 90% sensitivity and about 81% specificity, and in testing the same model reached 80%/75%. Most expanded thyroid clonotypes (frequency above 0.001) were also detected in blood, suggesting blood repertoires may reflect thyroid immune responses.

This clonotype came up a few times. Its binding antigen is unknown. No quality values exist for individual bases; no much larger clone is one base distant. Graves' hyperthyroidism was defined as stable when no progression to ophthalmopathy occurred over 18 months of follow-up. Hyperthyroidism patients were newly diagnosed, had a disease duration of under 2 months, and were aged 18 to 65 years. Exclusion was applied to patients with uncontrolled infections, other autoimmune diseases, pregnancy or lactation. Diagnoses were based on clinical symptoms, serum thyroxine and TRAb, thyroid ultrasound and orbital computed tomography. PBMCs were isolated from roughly 10 ml of fresh peripheral blood by Ficoll-Paque density gradient centrifugation. Total RNA was extracted with Trizol reagent, and quality was checked on an Agilent 2100 Bioanalyzer. The TCR beta CDR3 regions were amplified from the RNA transcripts. For the first round of RT-PCR on the TCR CDR3, the HTBI primer set was used together with the Qiagen OneStep RT-PCR kit. Libraries were constructed in a second round of multiplex PCR, after which size selection and purification were carried out. Libraries were sequenced paired-end with 100 bp reads on an Illumina HiSeq2000. In the source study's methods: SOAPnuke was used to process the raw data, removing reads that contained adapters or uncalled bases, had a mean Phred below 15, or lacked an exact match to the constant primer or identifier. COPE v1.2.5 was used to merge high-quality paired reads, and clonotypes were defined as unique nucleotide sequences. MiTCR v1.1 was used to align clonotypes to the IMGT TRBV, TRBD and TRBJ reference segments. Analysis was restricted to V-J combinations with a frequency above 0.0001, which covered 99% to 99.2% of repertoires. A TCS score was defined as the ratio between F50 (clonal expansion) and ExV (chaos), using BLOSUM62-based TCRdist between CDR3 peptides within each V-J. Welch's t-statistics and random forest reduced approximately 520 V-J features to 10 to 15, which were used in a naive Bayes classifier (R e1071). Through fastp at Q25 and MiXCR, TCRdb rebuilt clones from the public reads, retaining in-frame beta chains. Rows are combined by CDR3 protein, so each entry shows the most common genes and DNA. These V and J calls derive from TCRdb rather than the authors' analysis. In this sample the table shows approximately 700,000 distinct CDR3 sequences, 16% of which occur a single time. The top ten clonotypes cover under 8.5% of the sample.

Sequencing was performed on blood. The sequence was obtained from a man aged 18 to 29 with Graves' hyperthyroidism.

CDR3 loop: CASSLDPGTGSNYGYTF. The DNA sequence is as follows: TGTGCCAGCAGCTTGGATCCCGGGACAGGCTCCAACTATGGCTACACCTTC. This receptor chain uses TRBV11-1 and TRBJ1-2, and TRBD1 aligns with 8 junction nucleotides. The CDR3 sequence holds 17 residues, the cysteine and phenylalanine included. Only CDR3 DNA remains: 51 bases, in frame from the first base. Ends trimmed: V by 3 bases, J by 2 bases; bases unmatched to a gene: 11. CDR1 and CDR2, looked up from the germline V gene (reference sequence), are SGHAT and FQDESV.